A selection of T cell receptor beta chains follows, all from one sample in a study of T-cell reconstitution after alpha-beta-depleted transplantation in children. TCRdb redid the calling of the PCR reads with MiXCR, one entry per CDR3 protein. The sample has 750,000 to 950,000 distinct CDR3 sequences, roughly 15% seen once. The sample consisted of PBMCs, mostly from graft donor cells, taken 360 days after TCRalphabeta/CD19-depleted stem cell transplant. The receptor source for this set is a male patient aged 5 to 17 who had a stem cell transplant for acute lymphoblastic leukemia, so the T cells may come from the graft donor. Each CDR3 is given with its conserved first and last residue. Each record gives: V gene, CDR3 protein.

TRBV12-3/TRBV12-4	CASSTGSRDRGHTEAFF
TRBV24-1	CATSDLGRSGRPNEQFF
TRBV20-1	CSAPPGQGDYNEQFF
TRBV12-3/TRBV12-4	CASRPGSSGNTIYF
TRBV4-1	CASSPRTEKYTDTQYF
TRBV18	CASSPRSGRANTGELFF
TRBV18	CASSPSAGLLYEQYF
TRBV12-5	CASGFSGLAGFSSYNEQFF
TRBV12-3/TRBV12-4	CASRGRVGTGELFF
TRBV7-9	CASSLTASPQPQHF
TRBV9	CASSVGDVRDYEQYF
TRBV7-2	CASSLAGGVMGTQYF
TRBV7-9	CASSPIEEQYF
TRBV7-7	CASSLYSGSYNEQFF
TRBV4-1	CASSQDPSGGLQETQYF
TRBV6-5	CASSYSDRRTTGSGNTIYF
TRBV29-1	CSVVPGSTAFF